This T cell receptor beta chain was found in a study of blood T cell repertoires in COVID-19. Germline-derived CDR1 and CDR2 are SGHDN and FVKESK. J gave up 0 bases and V 1 base, and 6 bases lay outside the gene matches. The CDR3 is 17 residues long. The repertoire was sequenced with immunoSEQ multiplex PCR; TCRdb's copy has only in-frame clones and lacks some. The sample carries roughly 150,000 clones, roughly 85% recorded once. The chain is built from TRBV14 and TRBJ1-1; 9 bases are a match to TRBD1. The sample was peripheral blood. The sequence was collected from a human donor in a cohort sampled during active COVID-19. The CDR3 nucleotides are TGTGCCAGCAGCCAAGGGCTAAGGACAGGGGTGAACACTGAAGCTTTCTTT. Translating gives CASSQGLRTGVNTEAFF.